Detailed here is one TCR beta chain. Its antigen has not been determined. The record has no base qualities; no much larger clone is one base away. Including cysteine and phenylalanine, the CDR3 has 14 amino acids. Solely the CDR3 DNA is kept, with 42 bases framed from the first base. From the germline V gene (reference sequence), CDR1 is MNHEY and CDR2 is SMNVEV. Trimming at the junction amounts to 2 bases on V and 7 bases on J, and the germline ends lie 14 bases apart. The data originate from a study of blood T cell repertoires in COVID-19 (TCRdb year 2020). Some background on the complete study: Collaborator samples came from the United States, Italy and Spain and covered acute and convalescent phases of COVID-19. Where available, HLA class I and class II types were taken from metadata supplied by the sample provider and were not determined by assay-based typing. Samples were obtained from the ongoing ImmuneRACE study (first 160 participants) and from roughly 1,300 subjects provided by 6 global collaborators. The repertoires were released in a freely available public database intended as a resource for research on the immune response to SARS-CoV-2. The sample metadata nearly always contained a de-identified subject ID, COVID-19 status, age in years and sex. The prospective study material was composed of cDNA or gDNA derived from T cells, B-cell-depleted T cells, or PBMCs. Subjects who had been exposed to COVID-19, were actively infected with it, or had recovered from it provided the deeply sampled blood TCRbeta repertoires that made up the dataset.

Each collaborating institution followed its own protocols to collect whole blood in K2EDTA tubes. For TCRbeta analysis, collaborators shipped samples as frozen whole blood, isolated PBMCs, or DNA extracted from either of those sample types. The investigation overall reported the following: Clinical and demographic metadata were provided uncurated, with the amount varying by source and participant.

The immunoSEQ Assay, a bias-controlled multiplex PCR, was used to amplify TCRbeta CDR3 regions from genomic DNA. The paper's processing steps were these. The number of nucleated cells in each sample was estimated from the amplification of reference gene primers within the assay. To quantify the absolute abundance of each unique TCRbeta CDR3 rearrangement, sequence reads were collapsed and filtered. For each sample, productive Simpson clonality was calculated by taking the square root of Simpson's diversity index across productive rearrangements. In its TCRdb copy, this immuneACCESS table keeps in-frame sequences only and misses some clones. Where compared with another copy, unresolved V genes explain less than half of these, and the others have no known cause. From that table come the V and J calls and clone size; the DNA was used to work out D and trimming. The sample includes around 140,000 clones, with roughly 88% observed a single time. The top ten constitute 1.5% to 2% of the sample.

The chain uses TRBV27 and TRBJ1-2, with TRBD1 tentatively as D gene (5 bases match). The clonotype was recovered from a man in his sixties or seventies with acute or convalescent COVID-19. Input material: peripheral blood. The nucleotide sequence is TGTGCCAGCAGTTTACAGGGAACCTTCGGTGGCTACACCTTC. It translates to CASSLQGTFGGYTF.